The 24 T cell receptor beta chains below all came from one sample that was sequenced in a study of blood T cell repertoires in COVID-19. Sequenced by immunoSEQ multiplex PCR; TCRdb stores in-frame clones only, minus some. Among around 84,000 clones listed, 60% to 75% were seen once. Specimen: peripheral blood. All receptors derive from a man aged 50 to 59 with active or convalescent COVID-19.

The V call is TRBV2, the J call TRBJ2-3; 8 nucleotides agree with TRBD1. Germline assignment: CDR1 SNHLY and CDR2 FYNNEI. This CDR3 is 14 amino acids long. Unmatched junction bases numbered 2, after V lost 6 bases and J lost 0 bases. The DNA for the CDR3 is TGTGCCAGCAGGAACAGGGGGAGCACAGATACGCAGTATTTT. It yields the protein CASRNRGSTDTQYF.

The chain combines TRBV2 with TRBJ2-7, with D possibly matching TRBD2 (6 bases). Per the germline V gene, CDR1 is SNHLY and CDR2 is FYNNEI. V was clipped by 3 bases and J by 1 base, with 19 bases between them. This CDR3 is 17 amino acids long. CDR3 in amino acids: CASSDWRATAESYEQYF. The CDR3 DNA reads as TGTGCCAGCAGTGACTGGAGGGCCACGGCAGAATCCTACGAGCAGTACTTC.

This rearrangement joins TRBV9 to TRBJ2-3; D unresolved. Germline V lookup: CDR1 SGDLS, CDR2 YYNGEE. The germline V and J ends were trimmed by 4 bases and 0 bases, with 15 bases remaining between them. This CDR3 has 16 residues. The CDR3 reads CASSTRGVSSTDTQYF. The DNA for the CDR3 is TGTGCCAGCAGCACCCGAGGAGTATCTAGCACAGATACGCAGTATTTT.

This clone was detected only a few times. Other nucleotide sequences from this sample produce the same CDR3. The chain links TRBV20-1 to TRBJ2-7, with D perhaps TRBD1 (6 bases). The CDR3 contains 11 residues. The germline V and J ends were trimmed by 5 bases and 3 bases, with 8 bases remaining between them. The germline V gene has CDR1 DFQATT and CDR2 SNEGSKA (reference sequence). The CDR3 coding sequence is TGCAGTGCTCAGACAGGCTACGAGCAGTACTTC. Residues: CSAQTGYEQYF.

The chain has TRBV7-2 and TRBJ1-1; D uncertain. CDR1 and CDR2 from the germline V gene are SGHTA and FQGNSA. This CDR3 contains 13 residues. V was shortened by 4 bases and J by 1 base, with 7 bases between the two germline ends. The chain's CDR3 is CASSSVSNTEAFF. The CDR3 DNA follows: TGTGCCAGCAGCTCCGTTTCGAACACTGAAGCTTTCTTT.

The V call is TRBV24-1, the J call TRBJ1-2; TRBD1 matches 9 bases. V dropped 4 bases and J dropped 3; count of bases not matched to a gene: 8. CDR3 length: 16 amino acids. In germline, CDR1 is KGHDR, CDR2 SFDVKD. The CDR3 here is CATSDLDRGKYYGYTF. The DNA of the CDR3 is TGTGCCACCAGTGACCTGGACAGGGGAAAATACTATGGCTACACCTTC.

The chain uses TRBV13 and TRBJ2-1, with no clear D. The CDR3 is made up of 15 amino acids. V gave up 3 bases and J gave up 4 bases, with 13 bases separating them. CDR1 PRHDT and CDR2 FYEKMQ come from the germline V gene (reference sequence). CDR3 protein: CASSFPESYYNEQFF. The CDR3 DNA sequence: TGTGCCAGCAGCTTCCCCGAGTCCTATTACAATGAGCAGTTCTTC. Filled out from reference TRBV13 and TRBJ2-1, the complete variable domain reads AAGVIQSPRHLIKEKRETATLKCYPIPRHDTVYWYQQGPGQDPQFLISFYEKMQSDKGSIPDRFSAQQFSDYHSELNMSSLELGDSALYFCASSFPESYYNEQFFGPGTRLTVL.

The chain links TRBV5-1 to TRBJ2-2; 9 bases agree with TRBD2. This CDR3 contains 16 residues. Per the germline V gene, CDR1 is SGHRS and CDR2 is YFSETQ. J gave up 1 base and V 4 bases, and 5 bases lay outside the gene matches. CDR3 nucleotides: TGCGCCAGCAGCGATAGCGGGGGCTTGAACACCGGGGAGCTGTTTTTT. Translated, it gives CASSDSGGLNTGELFF.

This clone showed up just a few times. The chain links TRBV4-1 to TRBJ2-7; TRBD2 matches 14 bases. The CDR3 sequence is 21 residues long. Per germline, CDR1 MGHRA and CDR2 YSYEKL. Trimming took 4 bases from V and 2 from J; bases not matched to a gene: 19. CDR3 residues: CASSRARAPGLAGDRTYEQYF. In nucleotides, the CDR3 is TGCGCCAGCAGCCGCGCGCGAGCCCCGGGACTAGCGGGGGACCGAACCTACGAGCAGTACTTC.

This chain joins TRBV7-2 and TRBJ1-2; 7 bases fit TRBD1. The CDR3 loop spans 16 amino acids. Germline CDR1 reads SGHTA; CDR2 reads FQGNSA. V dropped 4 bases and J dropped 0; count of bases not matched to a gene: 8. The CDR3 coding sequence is TGTGCCAGCAGCTCGATAGGACAGGCCCCTAACTATGGCTACACCTTC. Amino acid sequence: CASSSIGQAPNYGYTF.

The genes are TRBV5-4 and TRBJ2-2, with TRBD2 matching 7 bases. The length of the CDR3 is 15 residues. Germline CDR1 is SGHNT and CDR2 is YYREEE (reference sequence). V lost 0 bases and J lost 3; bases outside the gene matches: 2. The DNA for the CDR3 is TGTGCCAGCAGCTTGGTGACTAGCTACACCGGGGAGCTGTTTTTT. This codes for CASSLVTSYTGELFF.

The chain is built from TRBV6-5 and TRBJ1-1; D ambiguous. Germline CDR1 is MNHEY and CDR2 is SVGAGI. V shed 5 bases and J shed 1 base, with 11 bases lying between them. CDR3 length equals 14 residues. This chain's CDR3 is CASSPGNENTEAFF. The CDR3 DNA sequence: TGTGCCAGCAGTCCCGGGAACGAGAACACTGAAGCTTTCTTT.

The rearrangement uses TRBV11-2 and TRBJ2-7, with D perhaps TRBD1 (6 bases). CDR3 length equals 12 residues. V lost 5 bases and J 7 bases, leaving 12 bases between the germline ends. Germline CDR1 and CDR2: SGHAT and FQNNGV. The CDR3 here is CASSAHREEQYF. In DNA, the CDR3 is TGTGCCAGCAGCGCCCACAGGGAGGAGCAGTACTTC.

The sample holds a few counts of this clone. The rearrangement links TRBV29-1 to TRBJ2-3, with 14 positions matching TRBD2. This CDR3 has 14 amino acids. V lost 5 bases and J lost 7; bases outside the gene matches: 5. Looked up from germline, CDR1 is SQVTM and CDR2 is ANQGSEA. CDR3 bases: TGCAGCGTTTCGGGACTAGCGGGGGAGTATACGCAGTATTTT. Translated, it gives CSVSGLAGEYTQYF.

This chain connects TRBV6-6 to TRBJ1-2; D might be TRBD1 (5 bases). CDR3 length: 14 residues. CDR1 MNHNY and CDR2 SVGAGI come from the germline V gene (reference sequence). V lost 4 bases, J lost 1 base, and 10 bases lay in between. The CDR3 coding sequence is TGTGCCAGCAGTTTGGACACCTTTAACTATGGCTACACCTTC. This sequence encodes CASSLDTFNYGYTF.

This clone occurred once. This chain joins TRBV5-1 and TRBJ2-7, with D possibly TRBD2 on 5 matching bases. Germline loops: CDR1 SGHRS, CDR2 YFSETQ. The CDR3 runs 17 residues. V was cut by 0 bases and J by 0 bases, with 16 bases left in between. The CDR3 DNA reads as TGCGCCAGCAGCTTGGCGTCTAGCCTAAGGAGCTCCTACGAGCAGTACTTC. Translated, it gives CASSLASSLRSSYEQYF.

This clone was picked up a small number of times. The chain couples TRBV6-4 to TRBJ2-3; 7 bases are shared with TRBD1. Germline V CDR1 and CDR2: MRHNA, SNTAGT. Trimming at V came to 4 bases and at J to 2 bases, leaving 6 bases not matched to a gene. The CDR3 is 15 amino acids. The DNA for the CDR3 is TGTGCCAGCAGTGCCAATACAGGGGACACAGATACGCAGTATTTT. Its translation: CASSANTGDTDTQYF.

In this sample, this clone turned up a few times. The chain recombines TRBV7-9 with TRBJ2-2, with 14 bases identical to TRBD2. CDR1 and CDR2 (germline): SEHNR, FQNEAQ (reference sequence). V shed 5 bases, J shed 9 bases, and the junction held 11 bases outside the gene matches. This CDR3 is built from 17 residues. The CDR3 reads CASSRTSGGTPNRELFF. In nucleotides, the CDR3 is TGTGCCAGCAGCCGGACTAGCGGGGGGACACCTAACCGGGAGCTGTTTTTT.

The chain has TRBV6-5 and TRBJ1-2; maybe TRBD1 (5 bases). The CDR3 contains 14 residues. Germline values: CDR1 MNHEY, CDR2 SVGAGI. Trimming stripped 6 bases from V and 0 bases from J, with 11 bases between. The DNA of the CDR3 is TGTGCCAGCAGCCGCCGGACAACTAACTATGGCTACACCTTC. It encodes CASSRRTTNYGYTF.

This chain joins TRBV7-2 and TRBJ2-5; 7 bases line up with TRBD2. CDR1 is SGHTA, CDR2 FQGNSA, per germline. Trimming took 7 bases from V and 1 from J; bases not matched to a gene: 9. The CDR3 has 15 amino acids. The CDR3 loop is CASKSGAAPQETQYF. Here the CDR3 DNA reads TGTGCCAGCAAAAGCGGGGCCGCCCCCCAAGAGACCCAGTACTTC.

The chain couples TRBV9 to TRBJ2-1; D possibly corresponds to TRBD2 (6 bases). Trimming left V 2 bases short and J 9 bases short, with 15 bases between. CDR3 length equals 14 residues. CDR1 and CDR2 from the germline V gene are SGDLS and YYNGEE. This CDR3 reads CASSVRVEGGEQFF. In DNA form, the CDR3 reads TGTGCCAGCAGCGTTCGGGTCGAGGGAGGTGAGCAGTTCTTC.

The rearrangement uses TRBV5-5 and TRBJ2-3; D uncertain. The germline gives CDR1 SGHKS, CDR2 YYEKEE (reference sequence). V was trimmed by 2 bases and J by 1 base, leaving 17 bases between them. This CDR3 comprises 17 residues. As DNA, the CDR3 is TGTGCCAGCAGCTTCAGTCCTTCCACCCCTCGCACAGATACGCAGTATTTT. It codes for CASSFSPSTPRTDTQYF.

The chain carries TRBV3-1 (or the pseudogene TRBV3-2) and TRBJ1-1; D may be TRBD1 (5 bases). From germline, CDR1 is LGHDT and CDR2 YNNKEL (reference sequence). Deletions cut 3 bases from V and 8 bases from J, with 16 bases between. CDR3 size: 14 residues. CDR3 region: CASSQRGGAVEAFF. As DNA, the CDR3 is TGTGCCAGCAGCCAGCGCGGGGGAGCTGTAGAAGCTTTCTTT.

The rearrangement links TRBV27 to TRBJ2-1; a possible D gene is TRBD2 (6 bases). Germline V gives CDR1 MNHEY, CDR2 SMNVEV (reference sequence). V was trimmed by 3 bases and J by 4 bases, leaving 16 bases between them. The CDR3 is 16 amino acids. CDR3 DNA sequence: TGTGCCAGCAGTTTCAAGGGGACTGGGATGTACAATGAGCAGTTCTTC. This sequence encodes CASSFKGTGMYNEQFF.